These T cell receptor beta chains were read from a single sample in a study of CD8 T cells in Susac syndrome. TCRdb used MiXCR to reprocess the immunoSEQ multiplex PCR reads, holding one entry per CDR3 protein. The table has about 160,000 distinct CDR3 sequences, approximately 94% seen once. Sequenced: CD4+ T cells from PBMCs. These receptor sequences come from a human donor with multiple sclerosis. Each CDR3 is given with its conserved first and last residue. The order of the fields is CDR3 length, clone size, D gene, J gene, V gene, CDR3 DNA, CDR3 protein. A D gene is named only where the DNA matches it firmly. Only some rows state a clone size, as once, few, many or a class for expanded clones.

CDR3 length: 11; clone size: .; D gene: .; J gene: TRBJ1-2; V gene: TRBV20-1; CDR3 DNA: TGCAGTGCACCCGAGGGGTATGGCTACACCTTC; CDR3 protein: CSAPEGYGYTF
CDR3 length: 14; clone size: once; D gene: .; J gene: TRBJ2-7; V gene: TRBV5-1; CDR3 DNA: TGCGCCAGCGGAATAGGGGGACGTACCTACGAGCAGTACTTC; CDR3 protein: CASGIGGRTYEQYF
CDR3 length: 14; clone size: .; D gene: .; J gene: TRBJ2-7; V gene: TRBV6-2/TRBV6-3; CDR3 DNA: TGTGCCAGCAGGAGGGACCGGGGCTCCTACGAGCAGTACTTC; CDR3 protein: CASRRDRGSYEQYF
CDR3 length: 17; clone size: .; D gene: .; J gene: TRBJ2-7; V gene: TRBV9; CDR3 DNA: TGTGCCAGCAGCGTAGCCCCCTTGGGGCTAAGCTCCTACGAGCAGAACTTC; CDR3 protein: CASSVAPLGLSSYEQNF
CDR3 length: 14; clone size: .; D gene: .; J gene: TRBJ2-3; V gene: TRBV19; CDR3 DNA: TGTGCCAGTAGTAATACGAGGGTAGCAGATACGCAGTATTTT; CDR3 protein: CASSNTRVADTQYF
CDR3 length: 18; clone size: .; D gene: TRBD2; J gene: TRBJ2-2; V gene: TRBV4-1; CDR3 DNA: TGCGCCAGCAGCCAAGAACCCGTTTTTGGGACTAGGACCGGGGAGCTGTTTTTT; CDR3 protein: CASSQEPVFGTRTGELFF
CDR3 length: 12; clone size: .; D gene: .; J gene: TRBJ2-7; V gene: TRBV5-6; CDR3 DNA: TGTGCCAGCAGCCGGACAGTCTACGAGCAGTACTTC; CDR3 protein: CASSRTVYEQYF
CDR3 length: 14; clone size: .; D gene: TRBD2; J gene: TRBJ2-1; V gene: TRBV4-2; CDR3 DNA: TGTGCCAGTACCAAAAGCGGGAGTATCAATGAGCAGTTCTTC; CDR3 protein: CASTKSGSINEQFF
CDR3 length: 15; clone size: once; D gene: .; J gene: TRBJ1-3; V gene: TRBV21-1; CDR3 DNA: TGTGCCAGCAGCAAAGTGCAGGTCTCTGGAAACACCATATATTTT; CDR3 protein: CASSKVQVSGNTIYF
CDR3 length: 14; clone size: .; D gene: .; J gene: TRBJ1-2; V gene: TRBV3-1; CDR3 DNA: TGTGCCAGCAGCCAAGAGTTGGGGACCTATGGCTACACCTTC; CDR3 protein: CASSQELGTYGYTF
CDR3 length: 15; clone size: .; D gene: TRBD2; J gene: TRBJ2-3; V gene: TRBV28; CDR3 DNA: TGTGCCAGCAGTTTACGCGGGAGGGAAACAGATACGCAGTATTTT; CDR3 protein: CASSLRGRETDTQYF
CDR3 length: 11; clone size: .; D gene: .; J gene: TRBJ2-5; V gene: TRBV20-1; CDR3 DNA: TGCAGTGCTCCCCCCAGGGAGACCCAGTACTTC; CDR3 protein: CSAPPRETQYF
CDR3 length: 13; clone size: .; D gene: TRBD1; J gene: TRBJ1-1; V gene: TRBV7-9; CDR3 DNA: TGTGCCAGCAGCGGTGGGACAGCCGCTGAAGCTTTCTTT; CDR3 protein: CASSGGTAAEAFF
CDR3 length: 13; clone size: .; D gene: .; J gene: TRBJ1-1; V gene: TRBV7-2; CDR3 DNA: TGTGCCAGCAGCATAAACGGATGGACTGAAGCTTTCTTT; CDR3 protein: CASSINGWTEAFF
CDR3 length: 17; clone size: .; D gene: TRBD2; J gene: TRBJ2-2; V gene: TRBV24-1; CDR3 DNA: TGTGCCACCAGTGACCCTCTAGCGGGAGGTAGTACCGGGGAGCTGTTTTTT; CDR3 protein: CATSDPLAGGSTGELFF
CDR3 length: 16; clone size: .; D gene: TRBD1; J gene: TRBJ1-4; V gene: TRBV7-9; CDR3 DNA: TGTGCCAGCAGCTTAGCGCTCGTCAGGGGGAATGAAAAACTGTTTTTT; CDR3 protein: CASSLALVRGNEKLFF
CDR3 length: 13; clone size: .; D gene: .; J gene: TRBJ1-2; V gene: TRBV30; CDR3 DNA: TGTGCCTGGAGTGTCGACAGCTACTATGGCTACACCTTC; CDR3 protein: CAWSVDSYYGYTF
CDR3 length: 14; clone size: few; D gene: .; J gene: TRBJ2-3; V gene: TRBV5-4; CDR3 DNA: TGTGCCAGCAGCTTGCGTGTTAGCACAGATACGCAGTATTTT; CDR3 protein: CASSLRVSTDTQYF
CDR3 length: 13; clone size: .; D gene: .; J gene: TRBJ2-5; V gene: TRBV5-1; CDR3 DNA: TGCGCCAGCAGCTTCGAGGGGAGAGAGACCCAGTACTTC; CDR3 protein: CASSFEGRETQYF
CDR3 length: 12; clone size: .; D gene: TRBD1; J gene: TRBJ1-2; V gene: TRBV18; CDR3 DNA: TGTGCCAGCTCACCGATTCAGGGGGAGCACACCTTC; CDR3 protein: CASSPIQGEHTF
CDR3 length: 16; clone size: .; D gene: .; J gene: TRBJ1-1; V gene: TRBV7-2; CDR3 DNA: TGTGCCAGCAGCTTAGCTGGGGAGTTTATGAACACTGAAGCTTTCTTT; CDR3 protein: CASSLAGEFMNTEAFF
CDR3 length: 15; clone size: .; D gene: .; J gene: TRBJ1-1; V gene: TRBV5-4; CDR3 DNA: TGTGCCAGCAGCTTGCGAACAGGGCAGAACACTGAAGCTTTCTTT; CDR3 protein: CASSLRTGQNTEAFF
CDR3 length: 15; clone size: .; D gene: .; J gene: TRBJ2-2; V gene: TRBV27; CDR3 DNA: TGTGCCAGCGGCCTGAACAGGGGGGGCACCGGGGAGCTGTTTTTT; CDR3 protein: CASGLNRGGTGELFF
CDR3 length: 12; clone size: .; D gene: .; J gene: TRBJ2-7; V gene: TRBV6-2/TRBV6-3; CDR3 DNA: TGTGCCAGCAGTTACCTTCAACTCAAGCCAAGCTTC; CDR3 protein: CASSYLQLKPSF
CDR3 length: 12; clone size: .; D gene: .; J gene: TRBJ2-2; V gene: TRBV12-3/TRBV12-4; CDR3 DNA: TGTGCCAGCAGTTTTTACACCGGGGAGCTGTTTTTT; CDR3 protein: CASSFYTGELFF
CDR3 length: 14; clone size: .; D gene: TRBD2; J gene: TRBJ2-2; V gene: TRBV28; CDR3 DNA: TGTGCCAGCAGTTTAGGACTAGCGGGACGGGAGCTGTTTTTT; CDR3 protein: CASSLGLAGRELFF
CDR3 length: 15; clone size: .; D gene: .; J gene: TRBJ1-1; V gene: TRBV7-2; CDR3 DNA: TGTGCCAGCAGCAAGGCAGGGAATTTGAACACTGAAGCTTTCTTT; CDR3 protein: CASSKAGNLNTEAFF
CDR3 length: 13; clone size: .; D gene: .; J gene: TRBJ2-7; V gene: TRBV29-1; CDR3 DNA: TGCAGCGTTAGAGAGGACCCGGGTGGGGAGCAGTACTTC; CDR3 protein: CSVREDPGGEQYF
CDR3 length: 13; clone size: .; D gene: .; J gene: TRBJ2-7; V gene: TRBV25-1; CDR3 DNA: TGTGCCAGCAGTGAGGGGGGACAGTTTCGGGAGTACTTC; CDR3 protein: CASSEGGQFREYF
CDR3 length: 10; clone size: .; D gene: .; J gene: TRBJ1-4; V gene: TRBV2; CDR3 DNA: TGTGCCAGCGGACGTGAAAAACTGTTTTTT; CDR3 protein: CASGREKLFF
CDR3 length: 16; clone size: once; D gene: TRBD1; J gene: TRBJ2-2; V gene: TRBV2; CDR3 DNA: TGTGCCAGCAGAGCATTGGGACAGGGGGCGTCCGGGGAGCTGTTTTTT; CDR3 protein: CASRALGQGASGELFF
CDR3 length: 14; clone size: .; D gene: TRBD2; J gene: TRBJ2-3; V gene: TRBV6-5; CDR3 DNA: TGTGCCAGCAGTTACTCGCTAGCGGGAGATACGCAGTATTTT; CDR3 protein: CASSYSLAGDTQYF
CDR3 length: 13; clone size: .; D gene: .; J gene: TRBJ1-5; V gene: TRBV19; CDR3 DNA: TGTGCCAGTAGTATTGGGGGTAGCCAGCCCCAGCATTTT; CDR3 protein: CASSIGGSQPQHF
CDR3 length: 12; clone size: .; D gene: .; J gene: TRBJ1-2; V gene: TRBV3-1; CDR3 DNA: TGTGCCAGCAGTCCCGGACGCTATGGCTACACCTTC; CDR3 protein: CASSPGRYGYTF
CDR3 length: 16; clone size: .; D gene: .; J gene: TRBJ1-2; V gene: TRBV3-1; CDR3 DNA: TGTGCCAGCTACCGCTCCGGGACACAGGCTAACTATGGCTACACCTTC; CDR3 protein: CASYRSGTQANYGYTF
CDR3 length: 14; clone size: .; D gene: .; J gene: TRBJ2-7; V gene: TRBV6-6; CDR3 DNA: TGTGCCAGCAGTTACAGGTTTGACTCCTACGAGCAGTACTTC; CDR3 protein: CASSYRFDSYEQYF
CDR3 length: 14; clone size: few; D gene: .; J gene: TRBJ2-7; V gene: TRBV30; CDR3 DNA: TGTGCCTGCACGGGGCGGGGCCGGACCTACGAGCAGTACTTC; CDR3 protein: CACTGRGRTYEQYF
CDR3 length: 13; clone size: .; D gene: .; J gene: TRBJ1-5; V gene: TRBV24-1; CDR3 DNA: TGTGCCACCAGTGAGGGCCCTAATCAGCCCCAGCATTTT; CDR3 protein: CATSEGPNQPQHF
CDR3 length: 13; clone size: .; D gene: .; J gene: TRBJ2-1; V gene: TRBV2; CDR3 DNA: TGTGCCAGCTCGATCGAAACCATCAATGAGCAGTTCTTC; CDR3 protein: CASSIETINEQFF
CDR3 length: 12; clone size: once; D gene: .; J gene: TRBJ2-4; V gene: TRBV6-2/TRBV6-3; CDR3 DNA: TGTGCCAGCAGTTACTCGCATAGGACTCAGTACTTC; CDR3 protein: CASSYSHRTQYF
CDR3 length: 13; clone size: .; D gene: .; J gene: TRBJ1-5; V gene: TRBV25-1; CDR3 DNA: TGTGCCAGCAGTGAAGGTGGGGCATTGGTCCGGCATTTT; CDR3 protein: CASSEGGALVRHF
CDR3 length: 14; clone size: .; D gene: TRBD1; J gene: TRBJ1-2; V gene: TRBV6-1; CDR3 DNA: TGTGCCAGCAGCGAAGAGGGGACAGCTTATGGCTACACCTTC; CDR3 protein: CASSEEGTAYGYTF